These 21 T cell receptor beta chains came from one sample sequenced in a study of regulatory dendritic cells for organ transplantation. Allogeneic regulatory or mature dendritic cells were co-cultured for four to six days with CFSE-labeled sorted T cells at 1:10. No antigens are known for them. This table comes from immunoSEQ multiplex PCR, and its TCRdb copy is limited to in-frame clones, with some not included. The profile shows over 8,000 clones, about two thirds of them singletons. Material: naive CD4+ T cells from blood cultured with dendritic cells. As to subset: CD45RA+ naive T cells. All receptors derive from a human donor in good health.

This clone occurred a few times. This CDR3 reads CASREVAGAYEQYF. DNA of the CDR3: TGTGCCAGCAGAGAGGTAGCGGGGGCCTACGAGCAGTACTTC. This chain joins TRBV28 and TRBJ2-7; TRBD2 matches at 9 bases. This CDR3 region has 14 residues. V gave up 6 bases and J gave up 2 bases; unmatched junction bases: 5. CDR1 is MDHEN and CDR2 is SYDVKM in the germline V gene.

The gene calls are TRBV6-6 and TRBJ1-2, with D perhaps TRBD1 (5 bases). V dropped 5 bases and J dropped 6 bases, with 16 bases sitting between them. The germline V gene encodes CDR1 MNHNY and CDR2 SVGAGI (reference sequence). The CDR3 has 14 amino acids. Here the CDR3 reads CASSPRRGFHGYTF. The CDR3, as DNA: TGTGCCAGCAGTCCTCGGCGGGGCTTTCATGGCTACACCTTC.

The CDR3 region has the DNA TGTGCCACCAGCAGAGATGGGGGCCGGGACTCCTATAATTCACCCCTCCACTTT. It translates to CATSRDGGRDSYNSPLHF. This chain uses TRBV15 with TRBJ1-6; possibly TRBD1 for D (6 bases). The CDR3 runs to 18 residues. V was trimmed by 0 bases and J by 0 bases, leaving 12 bases between them. Germline CDR1 and CDR2: LNHNV and YYDKDF (reference sequence).

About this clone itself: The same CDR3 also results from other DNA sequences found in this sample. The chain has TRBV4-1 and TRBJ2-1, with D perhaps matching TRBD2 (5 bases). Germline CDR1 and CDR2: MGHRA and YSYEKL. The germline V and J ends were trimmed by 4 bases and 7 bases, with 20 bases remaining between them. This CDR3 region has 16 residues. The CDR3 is CASSPAGLVGINEQFF. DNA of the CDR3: TGCGCCAGCAGCCCCGCGGGCCTCGTGGGGATAAATGAGCAGTTCTTC.

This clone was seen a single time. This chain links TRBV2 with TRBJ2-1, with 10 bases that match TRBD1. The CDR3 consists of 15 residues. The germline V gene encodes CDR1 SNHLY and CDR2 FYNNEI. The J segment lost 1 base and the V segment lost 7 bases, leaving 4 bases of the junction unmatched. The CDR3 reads CASTRDRGSYNEQFF. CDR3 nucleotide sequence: TGTGCCAGCACGAGGGACAGGGGTTCCTACAATGAGCAGTTCTTC. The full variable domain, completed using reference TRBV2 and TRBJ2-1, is EPEVTQTPSHQVTQMGQEVILRCVPISNHLYFYWYRQILGQKVEFLVSFYNNEISEKSEIFDDQFSVERPDGSNFTLKIRSTKLEDSAMYFCASTRDRGSYNEQFFGPGTRLTVL.

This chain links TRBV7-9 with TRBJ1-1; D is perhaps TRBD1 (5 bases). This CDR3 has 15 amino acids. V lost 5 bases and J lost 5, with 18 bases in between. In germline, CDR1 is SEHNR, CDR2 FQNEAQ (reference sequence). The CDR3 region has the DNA TGTGCCAGCAGCCCCAGGACTGCTGGGGGGACTGAAGCTTTCTTT. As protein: CASSPRTAGGTEAFF.

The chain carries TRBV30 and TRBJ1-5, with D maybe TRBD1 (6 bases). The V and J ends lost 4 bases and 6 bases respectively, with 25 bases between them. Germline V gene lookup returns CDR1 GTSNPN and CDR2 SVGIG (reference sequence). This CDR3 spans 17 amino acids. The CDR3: CAWTLPRGGPRRQPQHF. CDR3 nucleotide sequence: TGTGCCTGGACTCTTCCCCGGGGGGGGCCCCGCCGTCAGCCCCAGCATTTT.

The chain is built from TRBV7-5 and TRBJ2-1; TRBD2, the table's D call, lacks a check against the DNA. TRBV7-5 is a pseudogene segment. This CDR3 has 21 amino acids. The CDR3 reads CARSLAPRGLAGGLFWGEQFF. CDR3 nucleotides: TGTGCCAGAAGCTTAGCCCCTCGGGGGCTAGCGGGGGGACTATTTTGGGGTGAGCAGTTCTTC.

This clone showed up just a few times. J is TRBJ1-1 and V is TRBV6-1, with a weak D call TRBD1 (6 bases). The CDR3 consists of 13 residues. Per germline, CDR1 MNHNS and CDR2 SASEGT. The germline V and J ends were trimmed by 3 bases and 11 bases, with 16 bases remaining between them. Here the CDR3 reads CASSEVLGAWAFF. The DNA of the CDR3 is TGTGCCAGCAGTGAGGTTCTGGGGGCGTGGGCTTTCTTT.

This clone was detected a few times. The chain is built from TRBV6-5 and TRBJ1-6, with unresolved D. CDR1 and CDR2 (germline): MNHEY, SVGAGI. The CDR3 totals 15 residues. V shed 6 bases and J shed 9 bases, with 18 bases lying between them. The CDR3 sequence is CASSTDSGGISPLHF. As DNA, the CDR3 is TGTGCCAGCAGCACGGACTCTGGAGGTATTTCACCCCTCCACTTT.

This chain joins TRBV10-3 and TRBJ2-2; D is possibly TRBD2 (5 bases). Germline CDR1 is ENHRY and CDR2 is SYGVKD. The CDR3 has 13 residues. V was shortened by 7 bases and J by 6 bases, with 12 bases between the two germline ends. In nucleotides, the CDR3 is TGTGCCATCAACAGCGGACCCGCCGGGGAGCTGTTTTTT. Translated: CAINSGPAGELFF.

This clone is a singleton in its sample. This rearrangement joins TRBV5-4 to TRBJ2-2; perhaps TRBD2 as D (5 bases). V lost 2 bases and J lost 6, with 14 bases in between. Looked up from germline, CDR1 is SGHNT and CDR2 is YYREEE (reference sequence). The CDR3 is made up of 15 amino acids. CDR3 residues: CASSFRDYNPGELFF. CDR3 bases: TGTGCCAGCAGCTTCAGAGACTACAACCCCGGGGAGCTGTTTTTT.

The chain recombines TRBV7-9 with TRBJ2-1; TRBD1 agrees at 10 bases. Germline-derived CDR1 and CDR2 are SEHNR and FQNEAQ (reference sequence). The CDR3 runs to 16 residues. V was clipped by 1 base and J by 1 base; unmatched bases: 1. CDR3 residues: CASSLGQGASYNEQFF. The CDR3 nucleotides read TGTGCCAGCAGCTTAGGACAGGGGGCTTCCTACAATGAGCAGTTCTTC.

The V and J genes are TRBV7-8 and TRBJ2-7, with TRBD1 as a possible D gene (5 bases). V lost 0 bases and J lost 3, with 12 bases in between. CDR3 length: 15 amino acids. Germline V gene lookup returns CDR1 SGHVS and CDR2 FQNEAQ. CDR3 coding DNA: TGTGCCAGCAGCTTAGCGCTGGGGCAGAACTACGAGCAGTACTTC. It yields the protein CASSLALGQNYEQYF.

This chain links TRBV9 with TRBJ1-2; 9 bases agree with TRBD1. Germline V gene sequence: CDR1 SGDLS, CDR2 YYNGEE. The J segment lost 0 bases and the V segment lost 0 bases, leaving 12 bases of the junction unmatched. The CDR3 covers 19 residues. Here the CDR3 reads CASSVGRTGDLKANYGYTF. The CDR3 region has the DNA TGTGCCAGCAGCGTAGGTCGGACAGGGGACCTTAAAGCTAACTATGGCTACACCTTC.

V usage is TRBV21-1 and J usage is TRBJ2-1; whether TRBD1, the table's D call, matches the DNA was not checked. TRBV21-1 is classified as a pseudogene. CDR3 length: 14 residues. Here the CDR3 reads CASTGRDTYNEQFF. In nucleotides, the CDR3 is TGTGCCAGCACAGGCAGGGATACCTACAATGAGCAGTTCTTC.

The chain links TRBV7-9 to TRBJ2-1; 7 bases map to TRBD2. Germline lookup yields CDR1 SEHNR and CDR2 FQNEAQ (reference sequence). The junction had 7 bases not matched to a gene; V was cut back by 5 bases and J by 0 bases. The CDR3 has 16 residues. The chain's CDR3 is CASSTLSGVSYNEQFF. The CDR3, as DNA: TGTGCCAGCAGCACCCTAAGCGGGGTCTCCTACAATGAGCAGTTCTTC.

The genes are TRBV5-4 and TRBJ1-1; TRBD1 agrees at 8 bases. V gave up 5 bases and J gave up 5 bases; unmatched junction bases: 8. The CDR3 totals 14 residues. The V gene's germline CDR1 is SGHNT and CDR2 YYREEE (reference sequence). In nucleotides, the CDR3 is TGTGCCAGCAGTGACAGGGGAAGGGGGACTGAAGCTTTCTTT. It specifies CASSDRGRGTEAFF.

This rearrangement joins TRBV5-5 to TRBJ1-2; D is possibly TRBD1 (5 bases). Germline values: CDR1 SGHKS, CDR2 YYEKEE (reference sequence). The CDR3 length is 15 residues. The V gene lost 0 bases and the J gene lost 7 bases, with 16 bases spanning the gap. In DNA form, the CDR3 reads TGTGCCAGCAGCTTGGACGGGGGTTGGCGGGGTGGCTACACCTTC. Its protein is CASSLDGGWRGGYTF.

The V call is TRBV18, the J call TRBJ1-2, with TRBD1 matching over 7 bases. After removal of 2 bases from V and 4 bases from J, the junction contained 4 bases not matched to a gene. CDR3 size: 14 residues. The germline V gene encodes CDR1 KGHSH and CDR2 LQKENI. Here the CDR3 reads CASSPTGEVYGYTF. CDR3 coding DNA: TGTGCCAGCTCACCAACAGGGGAGGTCTATGGCTACACCTTC.

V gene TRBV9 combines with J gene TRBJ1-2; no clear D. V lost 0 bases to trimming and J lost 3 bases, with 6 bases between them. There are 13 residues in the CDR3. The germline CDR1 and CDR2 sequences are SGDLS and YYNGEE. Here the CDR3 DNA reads TGTGCCAGCAGCGTAGATTCCTACTATGGCTACACCTTC. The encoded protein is CASSVDSYYGYTF.